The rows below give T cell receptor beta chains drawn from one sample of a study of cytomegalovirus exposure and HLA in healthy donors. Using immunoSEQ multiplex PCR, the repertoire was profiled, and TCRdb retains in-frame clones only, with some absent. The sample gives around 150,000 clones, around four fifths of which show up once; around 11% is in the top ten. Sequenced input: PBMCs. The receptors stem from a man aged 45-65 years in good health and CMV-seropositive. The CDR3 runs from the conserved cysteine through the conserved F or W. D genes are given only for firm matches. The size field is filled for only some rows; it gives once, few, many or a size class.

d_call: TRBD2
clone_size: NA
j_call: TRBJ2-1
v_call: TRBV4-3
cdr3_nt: TGCGCCAGCAGCCAAGATTGGGACTATTACAATGAGCAGTTCTTC
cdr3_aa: CASSQDWDYYNEQFF

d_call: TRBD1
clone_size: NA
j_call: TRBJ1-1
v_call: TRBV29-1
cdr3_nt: TGCAGCGCCCGGACAGGGACAAACACTGAAGCTTTCTTT
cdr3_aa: CSARTGTNTEAFF

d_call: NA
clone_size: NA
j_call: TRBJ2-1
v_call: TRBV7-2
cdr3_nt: TGTGCCAGCAGCTCCCACAATAGCGGTGCCTTCTTTGAGCAGTTCTTC
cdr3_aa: CASSSHNSGAFFEQFF

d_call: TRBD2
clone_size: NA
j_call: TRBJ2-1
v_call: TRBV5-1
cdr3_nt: TGCGCCAGCAGCTCGTCGGGACTAGCGGGAGTAAATGAGCAGTTCTTC
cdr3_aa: CASSSSGLAGVNEQFF

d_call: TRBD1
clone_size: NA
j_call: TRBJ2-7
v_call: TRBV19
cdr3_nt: TGTGCCAGTAGTTTCAGACAGGGCTACGAGCAGTACTTC
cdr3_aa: CASSFRQGYEQYF

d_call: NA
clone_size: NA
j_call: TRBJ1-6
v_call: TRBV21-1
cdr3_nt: TGTGCCAGCAGCAGGGCAGGTCATTCACCCCTCCACTTT
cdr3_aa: CASSRAGHSPLHF

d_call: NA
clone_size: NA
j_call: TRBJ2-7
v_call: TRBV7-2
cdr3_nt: TGTGCCAGCAGCTTCAAGCAGGGATCCTACGAGCAGTACTTC
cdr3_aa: CASSFKQGSYEQYF

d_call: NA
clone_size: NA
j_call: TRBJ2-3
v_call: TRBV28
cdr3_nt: TGTGCCAGCAGTTCAGGGTTGGGGGGACGCACAGATACGCAGTATTTT
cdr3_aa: CASSSGLGGRTDTQYF

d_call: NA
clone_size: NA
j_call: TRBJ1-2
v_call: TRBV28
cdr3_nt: TGTGCCAGCAGCCCGGACACCTTAACCTATGGCTACACCTTC
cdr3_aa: CASSPDTLTYGYTF

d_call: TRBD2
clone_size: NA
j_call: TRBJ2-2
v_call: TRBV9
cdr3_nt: TGTGCCAGCAGCGTGGGACTAGCGGGAGAGTATACCGGGGAGCTGTTTTTT
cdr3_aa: CASSVGLAGEYTGELFF

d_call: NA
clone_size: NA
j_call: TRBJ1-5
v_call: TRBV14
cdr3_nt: TGTGCCAGCAGCCAAGAAAGGTCCAGGCTGCCTCAGCCCCAGCATTTT
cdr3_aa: CASSQERSRLPQPQHF

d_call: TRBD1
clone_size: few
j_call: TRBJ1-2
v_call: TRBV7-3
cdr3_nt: TGTGCCAGCAGCTTAAAGGCAGGGGGCGACTATGGCTACACCTTC
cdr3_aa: CASSLKAGGDYGYTF

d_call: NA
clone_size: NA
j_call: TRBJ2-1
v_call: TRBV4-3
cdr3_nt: TGCGCCAGCAGCCAAGAACCAGGGAGGAATGAGCAGTTCTTC
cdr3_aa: CASSQEPGRNEQFF

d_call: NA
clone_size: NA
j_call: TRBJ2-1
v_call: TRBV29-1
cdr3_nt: TGCAGCGTTGACGCGGGCTTCTCCTACAATGAGCAGTTCTTC
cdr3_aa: CSVDAGFSYNEQFF

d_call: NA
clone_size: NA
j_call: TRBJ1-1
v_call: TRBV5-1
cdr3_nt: TGCGCCAGCAGCATAGGCGACGGACGGCGGGACACTGAAGCTTTCTTT
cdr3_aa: CASSIGDGRRDTEAFF

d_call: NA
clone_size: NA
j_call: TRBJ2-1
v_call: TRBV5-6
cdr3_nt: TGTGCCAGCAGCCCGGAGGCCGCCAGCTCCTACAATGAGCAGTTCTTC
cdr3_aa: CASSPEAASSYNEQFF

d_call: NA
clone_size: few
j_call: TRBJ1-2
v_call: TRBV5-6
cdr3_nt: TGTGCCAGCAGCCGCGGGTCCTTCGGTGGCTACACCTTC
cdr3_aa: CASSRGSFGGYTF

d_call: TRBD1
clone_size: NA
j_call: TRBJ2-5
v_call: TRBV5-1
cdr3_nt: TGCGCCAGCAGCAGCAGCGGACAGGGGGCCGGGAGGACCCAGTACTTC
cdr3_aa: CASSSSGQGAGRTQYF

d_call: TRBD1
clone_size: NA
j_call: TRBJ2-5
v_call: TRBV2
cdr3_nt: TGTGCCAGCAGTCCCGGGACAGGTCAAGAGACCCAGTACTTC
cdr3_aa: CASSPGTGQETQYF

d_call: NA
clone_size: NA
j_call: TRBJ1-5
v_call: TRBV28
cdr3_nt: TGTGCCAGCAGCCCAGACAGACATCAGCCCCAGCATTTT
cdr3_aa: CASSPDRHQPQHF

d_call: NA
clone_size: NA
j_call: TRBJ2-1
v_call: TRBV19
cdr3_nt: TGTGCCAGTCGGAGCGGAGGGTACAATGAGCAGTTCTTC
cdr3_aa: CASRSGGYNEQFF

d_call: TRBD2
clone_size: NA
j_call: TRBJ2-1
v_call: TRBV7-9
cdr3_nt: TGTGCCAGCAGCTTAAGGACTAGCGGGAGGAGGTACAATGAGCAGTTCTTC
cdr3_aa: CASSLRTSGRRYNEQFF

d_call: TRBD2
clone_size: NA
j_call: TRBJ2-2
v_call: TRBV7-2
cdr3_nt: TGTGCCAGCAGCCCTAGCGGGGGGCGGAGAACCGGGGAGCTGTTTTTT
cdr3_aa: CASSPSGGRRTGELFF

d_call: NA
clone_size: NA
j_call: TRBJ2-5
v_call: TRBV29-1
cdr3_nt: TGCAGCGTTCTCGGGGGGCGCCAAGAGACCCAGTACTTC
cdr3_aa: CSVLGGRQETQYF

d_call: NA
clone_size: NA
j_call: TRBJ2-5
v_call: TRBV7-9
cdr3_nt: TGTGCCAGCAGGGAGCAAGGCGAGACCCAGTACTTC
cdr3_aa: CASREQGETQYF

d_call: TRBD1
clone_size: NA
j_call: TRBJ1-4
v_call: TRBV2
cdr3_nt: TGTGCCAGCAGCGGACAGGGGAACGAAAAACTGTTTTTT
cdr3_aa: CASSGQGNEKLFF

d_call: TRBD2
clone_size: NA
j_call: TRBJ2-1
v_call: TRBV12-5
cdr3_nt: TGTGCTAGTGGTTTGGGGACTAGCGGGAGTTACAATGAGCAGTTCTTC
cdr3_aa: CASGLGTSGSYNEQFF

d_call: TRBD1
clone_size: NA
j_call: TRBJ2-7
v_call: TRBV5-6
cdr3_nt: TGTGCCAGCAGCCAGACAGGGGATTGGGACGAGCAGTACTTC
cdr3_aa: CASSQTGDWDEQYF

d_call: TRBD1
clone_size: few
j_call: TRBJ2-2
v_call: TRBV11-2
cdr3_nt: TGTGCCAGCAGCTACGGGACAGACACCGGGGAGCTGTTTTTT
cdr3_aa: CASSYGTDTGELFF

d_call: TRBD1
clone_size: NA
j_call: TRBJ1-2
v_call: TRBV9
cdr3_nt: TGTGCCAGCAGCGTAGTTGGAGGGGGCCGTGGCTACACCTTC
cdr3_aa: CASSVVGGGRGYTF

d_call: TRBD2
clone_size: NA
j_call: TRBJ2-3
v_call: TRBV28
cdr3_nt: TGTGCCAGCAGACTAGCGGGAGTGGCAGATACGCAGTATTTT
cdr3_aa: CASRLAGVADTQYF

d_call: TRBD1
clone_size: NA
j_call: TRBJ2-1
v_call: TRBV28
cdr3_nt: TGTGCCAGCAGTGGACCGGGACAGGGGATTAGCGGGTCTTACAATGAGCAGTTCTTC
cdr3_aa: CASSGPGQGISGSYNEQFF

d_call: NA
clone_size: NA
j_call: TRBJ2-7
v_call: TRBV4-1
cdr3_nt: TGCGCCAGCAGCCAAGGTCAGGGGACCTACGAGCAGTACTTC
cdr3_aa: CASSQGQGTYEQYF

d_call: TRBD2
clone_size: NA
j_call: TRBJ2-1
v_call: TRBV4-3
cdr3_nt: TGCGCCAGCAGCCACCGACTAGCGGGGGGGTACGGTGAGCAGTTCTTC
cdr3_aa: CASSHRLAGGYGEQFF

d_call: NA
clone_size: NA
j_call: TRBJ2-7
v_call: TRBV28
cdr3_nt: TGTGCCAGCAGTTTAGGTGGTAAGGTGGGGGGAGGTGAGCAGTACTTC
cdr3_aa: CASSLGGKVGGGEQYF

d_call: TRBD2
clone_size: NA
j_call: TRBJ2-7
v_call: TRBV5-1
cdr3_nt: TGCGCCAGCAGCTTGGAAACTAGCGGGAGGTCCTACGAGCAGTACTTC
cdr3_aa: CASSLETSGRSYEQYF

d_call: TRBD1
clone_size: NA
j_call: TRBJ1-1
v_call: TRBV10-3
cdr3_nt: TGTGCCATTAGAGCCGGTGCCCGGGACAGTTTGAACACTGAAGCTTTCTTT
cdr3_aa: CAIRAGARDSLNTEAFF

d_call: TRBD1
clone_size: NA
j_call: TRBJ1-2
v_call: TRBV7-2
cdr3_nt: TGTGCCAGCAGCCCGGGACAGGCCTATGGCTACACCTTC
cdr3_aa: CASSPGQAYGYTF

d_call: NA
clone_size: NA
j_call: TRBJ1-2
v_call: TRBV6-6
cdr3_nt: TGTGCCAGCAGCTCTAGGGGCTACACCTTC
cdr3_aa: CASSSRGYTF

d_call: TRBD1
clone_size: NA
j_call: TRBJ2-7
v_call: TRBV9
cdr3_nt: TGTGCCAGCAGCGGCAGGGACAGCTCCTACGAGCAGTACTTC
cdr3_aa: CASSGRDSSYEQYF

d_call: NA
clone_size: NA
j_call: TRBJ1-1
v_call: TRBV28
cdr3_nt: TGTGCCAGCAGTCCTCTGGGGGGTGTAATCACTGAAGCTTTCTTT
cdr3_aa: CASSPLGGVITEAFF

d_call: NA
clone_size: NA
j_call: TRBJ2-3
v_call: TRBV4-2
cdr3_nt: TGTGCCAGCAGCCAAGATAGGCTAGCGAGCACAGATACGCAGTATTTT
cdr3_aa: CASSQDRLASTDTQYF

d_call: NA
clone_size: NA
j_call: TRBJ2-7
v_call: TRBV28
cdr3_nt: TGTGCCAGCAGTTGGACAGTATCCCCCTACGAGCAGTACTTC
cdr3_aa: CASSWTVSPYEQYF

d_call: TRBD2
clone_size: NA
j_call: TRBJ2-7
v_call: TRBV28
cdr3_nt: TGTGCCAGCAGATTTACTAGCGGGAGCCCCTACGAGCAGTACTTC
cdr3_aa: CASRFTSGSPYEQYF

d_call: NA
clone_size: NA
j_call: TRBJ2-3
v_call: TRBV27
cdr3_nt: TGTGCCAGCAGTTTTGGCAGGGTCGGTACGCAGTATTTT
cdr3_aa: CASSFGRVGTQYF

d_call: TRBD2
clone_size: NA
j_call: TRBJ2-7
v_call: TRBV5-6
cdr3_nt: TGTGCCAGCGGCTGGACTAGCGGCTACGAGCAGTACTTC
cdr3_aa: CASGWTSGYEQYF

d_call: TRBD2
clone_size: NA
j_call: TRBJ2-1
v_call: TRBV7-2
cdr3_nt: TGTGCCAGCACCCTAGCGGGGGGGTACTCTGAGCAGTTCTTC
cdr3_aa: CASTLAGGYSEQFF

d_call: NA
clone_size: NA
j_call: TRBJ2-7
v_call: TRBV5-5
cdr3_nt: TGTGCCAGCAGCTTGCAGAATTTTCCCTCAGAGCAGTACTTC
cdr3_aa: CASSLQNFPSEQYF

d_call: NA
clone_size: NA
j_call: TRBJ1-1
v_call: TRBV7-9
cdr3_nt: TGTGCCAGCAGCCGGGGTTACACTGAAGCTTTCTTT
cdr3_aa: CASSRGYTEAFF

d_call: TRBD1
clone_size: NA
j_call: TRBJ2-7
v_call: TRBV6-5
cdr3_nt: TGTGCCAGCAGTTACTCCGGACAGGGAACCCACGAGCAGTACTTC
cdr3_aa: CASSYSGQGTHEQYF

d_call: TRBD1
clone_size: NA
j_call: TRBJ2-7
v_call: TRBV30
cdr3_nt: TGTGCCTGGAGTGTGGGACAGTCCTACGAGCAGTACTTC
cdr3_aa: CAWSVGQSYEQYF

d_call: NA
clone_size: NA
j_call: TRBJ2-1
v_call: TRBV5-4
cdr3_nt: TGTGCCAGCAGTGGAGAGGGTCACACCTCCTACAATGAGCAGTTCTTC
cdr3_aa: CASSGEGHTSYNEQFF

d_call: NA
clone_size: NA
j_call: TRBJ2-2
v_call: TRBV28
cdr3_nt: TGTGCCAGCAGTTCCATAGTCGGGGAGCTGTTTTTT
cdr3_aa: CASSSIVGELFF

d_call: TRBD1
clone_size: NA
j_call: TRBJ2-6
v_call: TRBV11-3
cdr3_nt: TGTGCCAGCAGCCCGAGACGTCCCGGGACAGGATCTGGGGCCAACGTCCTGACTTTC
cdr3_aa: CASSPRRPGTGSGANVLTF

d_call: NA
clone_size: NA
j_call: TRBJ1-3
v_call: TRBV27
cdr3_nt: TGTGCCAGCAGTTTTCTACCGCTCTCTGGAAACACCATATATTTT
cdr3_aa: CASSFLPLSGNTIYF